What follows are 3 T cell receptor beta chains derived from one specimen sequenced in a study of technical replicates of blood from a handful of donors. Measured with immunoSEQ multiplex PCR; TCRdb has only the in-frame clones, and not every one. The data contain some 93,000 clones, approximately 95% of them singletons. Input material: T cells isolated from PBMCs. All receptors derive from a human donor in good health.

The CDR3 nucleotides read TGTGCCAGCAGCGTATCTCGGGGGGGCACAGATACGCAGTATTTT. It specifies CASSVSRGGTDTQYF. The chain carries TRBV9 and TRBJ2-3; 7 bases align to TRBD2. The CDR3 extends over 15 amino acids. V dropped 1 base and J dropped 1; count of bases not matched to a gene: 3. In germline, CDR1 is SGDLS, CDR2 YYNGEE.

The rearrangement joins TRBV15 to TRBJ1-5; tentative D call: TRBD1 (5 bases). V lost 1 base and J 2 bases, leaving 9 bases between the germline ends. The CDR3 consists of 15 residues. Germline-derived CDR1 and CDR2 are LNHNV and YYDKDF (reference sequence). The CDR3, as DNA: TGTGCCACCAGCAGAGCCAGGGAGGGCAATCAGCCCCAGCATTTT. Translation: CATSRAREGNQPQHF.

This clone was recorded once. CDR3 loop: CASEGPGLAGNNEQFF. CDR3 DNA: TGTGCCAGCGAGGGGCCGGGACTAGCGGGGAACAATGAGCAGTTCTTC. The rearrangement uses TRBV7-6 and TRBJ2-1; 13 bases match TRBD2. CDR3 length: 16 amino acids. The J segment lost 5 bases and the V segment lost 8 bases, leaving 9 bases of the junction unmatched. Germline-derived CDR1 and CDR2 are SGHVS and FNYEAQ.